The clone carrying this T cell receptor beta chain was counted at least ten times. Its antigen is still unknown. TCRdb re-derived calls from the 5' RACE reads in MiXCR, one entry per CDR3 protein. The data hold around 62,000 distinct CDR3 sequences, with 4% to 5.5% observed a single time. The data stem from a study of early T cells in non-severe SARS-CoV-2 infection. The wider study: The sequenced material was bulk RNA from unsorted whole blood, and its chains were unpaired.

Study results and caveats: The study's VDJdb matching favored anti-spike CD8 responses and missed private and CD4 specificities.

With 0 bases clipped from V and 7 bases from J, the junction kept 4 bases outside the gene matches. Germline-derived CDR1 and CDR2 are SGHRS and YFSETQ. The CDR3 consists of 14 residues. The TCR originated in an adult who was a healthcare worker with PCR-confirmed SARS-CoV-2 infection or an uninfected control (not recorded which). The rearrangement joins TRBV5-1 to TRBJ1-2, with 9 positions matching TRBD1. The specimen sequenced was whole blood. CDR3 protein: CASSLDGQGTGYTF. In DNA, the CDR3 is TGCGCCAGCAGCTTGGATGGACAGGGGACTGGCTACACCTTC. The whole variable domain, filled in from reference TRBV5-1 and TRBJ1-2, reads KAGVTQTPRYLIKTRGQQVTLSCSPISGHRSVSWYQQTPGQGLQFLFEYFSETQRNKGNFPGRFSGRQFSNSRSEMNVSTLELGDSALYLCASSLDGQGTGYTFGSGTRLTVV.